Listed below are T cell receptor beta chains from one sample, sequenced in a study of cytomegalovirus exposure and HLA in healthy donors. The table came from immunoSEQ multiplex PCR; TCRdb's copy has only in-frame clones and leaves some out. Of more than 65,000 clones listed, 67% are singletons. Sequencing was carried out using PBMCs. These receptors originate from a woman aged 45-65 years in good health and CMV-seropositive. Both conserved end residues are part of each CDR3. A D gene is named only where the DNA matches it firmly. The size field is filled for only some rows; it gives once, few, many or a size class.

size,length,D,J,V,DNA,CDR3
few,17,NA,TRBJ2-2,TRBV7-3,TGTGCCAGCAGCCTACTGACTTTGGGGGCAGACCCCGGGGAGCTGTTTTTT,CASSLLTLGADPGELFF
NA,12,TRBD1,TRBJ2-3,TRBV7-9,TGTTCCAGCAGGTCGAGGACAGGTACGCAGTATTTT,CSSRSRTGTQYF
once,13,NA,TRBJ1-6,TRBV27,TGTGCCAGCAGTCTCGGACAGAATTCACCCCTCCACTTT,CASSLGQNSPLHF
NA,17,TRBD1,TRBJ1-5,TRBV4-1,TGCGCCAGCAGCCTTTTTCCGGGACAGCATAGCAATCAGCCCCAGCATTTT,CASSLFPGQHSNQPQHF
NA,13,NA,TRBJ1-1,TRBV5-6,TGTGCCAGCAGCTTGATGCAGGACACTGAAGCTTTCTTT,CASSLMQDTEAFF
once,15,TRBD1,TRBJ2-5,TRBV9,TGTGCCAGCAGCGTAGATGGCAGGGGGCAAGAGACCCAGTACTTC,CASSVDGRGQETQYF
NA,13,NA,TRBJ1-2,TRBV27,TGTGCCAGCAGTTTAGACAGAACCTATGGCTACACCTTC,CASSLDRTYGYTF
NA,15,NA,TRBJ1-1,TRBV14,TGTGCCAGCAGCCAAGGGAGCCTACGGAACACTGAAGCTTTCTTT,CASSQGSLRNTEAFF
NA,15,TRBD1,TRBJ2-1,TRBV11-3,TGTGCCAGCAGCTTCGGGACAGTACGCGACAATGAGCAGTTCTTC,CASSFGTVRDNEQFF
NA,13,NA,TRBJ1-1,TRBV29-1,TGCAGCGCTATACAGGGTCAGGACACTGAAGCTTTCTTT,CSAIQGQDTEAFF
NA,15,NA,TRBJ2-3,TRBV27,TGTGCCTCGCGACTTGGGTCAGTACGACCAGATACGCAGTATTTT,CASRLGSVRPDTQYF
NA,14,TRBD2,TRBJ2-3,TRBV30,TGTGCCTGGAGGGGACTAGCGGGGCTCGGGACGCAGTATTTT,CAWRGLAGLGTQYF
NA,15,TRBD1,TRBJ1-1,TRBV30,TGTGCCGGGGACTGGGCAGGGGGAGGGAACACTGAAGCTTTCTTT,CAGDWAGGGNTEAFF
NA,14,NA,TRBJ1-2,TRBV19,TGTGCCAGTAGCCCGAGCGGGGTTAACTATGGCTACACCTTC,CASSPSGVNYGYTF
NA,13,TRBD1,TRBJ1-2,TRBV19,TGTGCCAGTAGTATGACAGGGCTCTATGGCTACACCTTC,CASSMTGLYGYTF
NA,13,TRBD1,TRBJ2-1,TRBV6-1,TGTGCCAGCCGAAGACAGGGGTTCGATGAGCAGTTCTTC,CASRRQGFDEQFF
NA,14,NA,TRBJ2-7,TRBV10-3,TGTGCCATCAGTGAGTCGGGCAGCTCCTACGAGCAGTACTTC,CAISESGSSYEQYF
few,8,NA,TRBJ1-2,TRBV6-5,TGTGCCACCGATGGCTACACCTTC,CATDGYTF
NA,14,NA,TRBJ2-3,TRBV18,TGTGCCAGCTCACCACGACAAGTACCGGATACGCAGTATTTT,CASSPRQVPDTQYF
NA,16,NA,TRBJ2-5,TRBV5-1,TGCGCCACTGCACAGGGAGGAAGCGGGGTACCAGAGACCCAGTACTTC,CATAQGGSGVPETQYF
NA,19,NA,TRBJ2-6,TRBV5-6,TGTGCCAGCAGCTTTATATCCGGGACACCCTTCTCTGGGGCCAACGTCCTGACTTTC,CASSFISGTPFSGANVLTF
NA,15,TRBD1,TRBJ1-2,TRBV5-6,TGTGCCAGCAGCTGGGGACAGTTTACTAACTATGGCTACACCTTC,CASSWGQFTNYGYTF
NA,14,NA,TRBJ1-1,TRBV19,TGTGCCAGTAGTGGCTACAGGGCCAACACTGAAGCTTTCTTT,CASSGYRANTEAFF
few,17,NA,TRBJ1-2,TRBV15,TGTGCCACCAGCAGAGACCGCGGGGGGGGAAAGAGCAATGGCTACACCTTC,CATSRDRGGGKSNGYTF
few,13,NA,TRBJ2-1,TRBV10-1,TGCGCCAGCAGCCCCCGCTCCTACAATGAGCAGTTCTTC,CASSPRSYNEQFF
few,13,NA,TRBJ2-3,TRBV5-6,TGTGCCAGCAGCTTGTCCGTCGCAGATACGCAGTATTTT,CASSLSVADTQYF
NA,12,NA,TRBJ1-1,TRBV6-5,TGTGCCAGCGAATCCAGGAACACTGAAGCTTTCTTT,CASESRNTEAFF
NA,15,NA,TRBJ1-6,TRBV27,TGTGCCAGCAGTCGGACTCTGGAGATCAATTCACCCCTCCACTTT,CASSRTLEINSPLHF
NA,14,TRBD1,TRBJ1-2,TRBV9,TGTGCCAGCAGCCCGGGACAGGGAGACTATGGCTACACCTTC,CASSPGQGDYGYTF
NA,15,TRBD2,TRBJ2-1,TRBV7-9,TGTGCCAGCAGCTTACGAGCGGGGGGACTCAATGAGCAGTTCTTC,CASSLRAGGLNEQFF
few,17,NA,TRBJ2-7,TRBV6-1,TGTGCCAGCAGTGAGGTGGTGTCGGGTTACGTCTCCTACGAGCAGTACTTC,CASSEVVSGYVSYEQYF
NA,14,NA,TRBJ2-7,TRBV5-1,TGCGCCAGCAGCCTATCAAAGAGCTCCTACGAGCAGTACTTC,CASSLSKSSYEQYF
NA,12,NA,TRBJ1-1,TRBV7-2,TGTGCCAGCAGCTCCAGTCGGTCACAGTCCTTCTTT,CASSSSRSQSFF
NA,12,NA,TRBJ1-2,TRBV13,TGTGCCAGCAGCTCCGGGGTAACGGGCTACACCTTC,CASSSGVTGYTF
NA,12,TRBD2,TRBJ2-3,TRBV4-1,TGCGCCAGCAGCCACCCAGCGGGGAAGGAGTATTTT,CASSHPAGKEYF
NA,15,TRBD1,TRBJ1-1,TRBV9,TGTGCCAGCAGCGTAGAGACAGGGGGGTACACTGAAGCTTTCTTT,CASSVETGGYTEAFF
few,14,NA,TRBJ1-6,TRBV7-3,TGTGCCAGCAGCTTAGATTTACGGAGTTCACCCCTCCACTTT,CASSLDLRSSPLHF
NA,15,TRBD2,TRBJ2-5,TRBV7-3,TGTGCCAGCAGTTATAGCGGGGGGGCCGTAGAGACCCAGTACTTC,CASSYSGGAVETQYF
NA,13,NA,TRBJ2-5,TRBV2,TGTGCCAGCAGCGGACAGCGAGAAGAGACCCAGTACTTC,CASSGQREETQYF
few,15,NA,TRBJ1-4,TRBV9,TGTGCCAGCAGCGTAGGCCCGGCGGATAATGAAAAACTGTTTTTT,CASSVGPADNEKLFF
few,18,NA,TRBJ1-1,TRBV11-2,TGTGCCAGCAGCTTAGCCCCCCGGGGAGGCGCGGGTTTAAGGGGAGCTTTCTTT,CASSLAPRGGAGLRGAFF
NA,16,NA,TRBJ1-1,TRBV14,TGTGCCAGCAGCCACTGGAGAGGGGGGGGAGACCACGGGGCTTTCTTT,CASSHWRGGGDHGAFF
NA,14,NA,TRBJ1-6,TRBV5-6,TGTGCCAGCAGTCCTTACTCCTATAATTCACCCCTCCACTTT,CASSPYSYNSPLHF
NA,16,TRBD2,TRBJ2-3,TRBV4-2,TGTGCCAGCAGCCAAGCGAGCGGGGGGGCCACAGATACGCAGTATTTT,CASSQASGGATDTQYF
NA,13,NA,TRBJ1-1,TRBV9,TGTGCCAGCAGCGTAGAGAGAGACGGGGAAGCTTTCTTT,CASSVERDGEAFF
NA,12,NA,TRBJ1-2,TRBV7-8,TGTGCCAGCAGTGGACAGAGCTATGGCTACACCTTC,CASSGQSYGYTF